The 8 T cell receptor beta chains below come from one sample, sequenced in a study of T cell responses to AZD1222 COVID-19 vaccine. Here immunoSEQ multiplex PCR was the method, and the copy in TCRdb shows in-frame clones only, minus some. The sample includes hundreds of thousands of clones, about 94% of them seen just once. The starting material was peripheral blood, obtained 28 days after the second AZD1222 dose. The receptors here all came from an adult who received the AZD1222 COVID-19 vaccine.

This sequence joins TRBV15 and TRBJ1-1; D unclear. The CDR3 runs to 11 residues. V lost 2 bases to trimming and J lost 2 bases, with 0 bases between them. The V gene's germline CDR1 is LNHNV and CDR2 YYDKDF (reference sequence). The CDR3: CATSRNTEAFF. As DNA, the CDR3 is TGTGCCACCAGCAGAAACACTGAAGCTTTCTTT.

CDR3 DNA: TGTGCCAGCAGTCCCGGGACTAGCGGGGGTAGCACAGATACGCAGTATTTT. Translating gives CASSPGTSGGSTDTQYF. This sequence joins TRBV6-6 and TRBJ2-3, with 14 bases matching TRBD2. This CDR3 is 17 amino acids long. J was trimmed by 0 bases and V by 5 bases; bases with no gene match: 4. CDR1 is MNHNY, CDR2 SVGAGI, per germline (reference sequence).

The chain carries TRBV21-1 and TRBJ1-4; whether TRBD1, the table's D call, matches the DNA was not checked. TRBV21-1 is a pseudogene locus. This CDR3 spans 17 amino acids. CDR3 amino acids: CASILGCRGQGNEKLFF. The CDR3 DNA sequence: TGTGCCAGCATCCTCGGGTGTAGGGGGCAGGGTAATGAAAAACTGTTTTTT.

J is TRBJ1-1 and V is TRBV12-1; the table's TRBD1 call for D was not verified on the DNA. TRBV12-1 is a known pseudogene. The CDR3 runs 13 residues. The CDR3 sequence: CAHWGRQNTEAFF. CDR3 DNA sequence: TGTGCCCACTGGGGGCGGCAGAACACTGAAGCTTTCTTT.

The V and J genes are TRBV28 and TRBJ2-7; possible D gene TRBD2, 6 bases. The CDR3 contains 14 residues. Germline CDR1 MDHEN, CDR2 SYDVKM. V lost 4 bases, J lost 2 bases, and 12 bases lay in between. CDR3 nucleotide sequence: TGTGCCAGCAGTTCCGTTCCTAGCGCCTACGAGCAGTACTTC. Residues: CASSSVPSAYEQYF.

The genes are TRBV29-1 and TRBJ2-3; 8 positions agree with TRBD1. With V trimmed by 8 bases and J by 0 bases, 7 bases remained unmatched. From germline, CDR1 is SQVTM and CDR2 ANQGSEA. The CDR3 loop spans 14 amino acids. The CDR3 reads CSCRTGHSTDTQYF. The CDR3 DNA sequence: TGCAGCTGTCGGACAGGGCACAGCACAGATACGCAGTATTTT.

The chain uses TRBV6-5 and TRBJ1-2; D uncertain. V was trimmed by 6 bases and J by 1 base, leaving 6 bases between them. This CDR3 has 12 residues. Germline CDR1 reads MNHEY; CDR2 reads SVGAGI. CDR3 nucleotides: TGTGCCAGCAGCCAGAATAACTATGGCTACACCTTC. It is translated as CASSQNNYGYTF.

The gene calls are TRBV30 and TRBJ2-7, with 13 positions matching TRBD2. This CDR3 is built from 16 residues. The V segment lost 2 bases and the J segment 7 bases; nucleotides outside the gene matches: 11. The germline CDR1 and CDR2 sequences are GTSNPN and SVGIG (reference sequence). CDR3 region: CAWSPRGLAGAKEQYF. CDR3 bases: TGTGCCTGGAGTCCTCGCGGACTAGCGGGAGCAAAAGAGCAGTACTTC. Supplemented by reference TRBV30 and TRBJ2-7, the full variable domain reads SQTIHQWPATLVQPVGSPLSLECTVEGTSNPNLYWYRQAAGRGLQLLFYSVGIGQISSEVPQNLSASRPQDRQFILSSKKLLLSDSGFYLCAWSPRGLAGAKEQYFGPGTRLTVT.